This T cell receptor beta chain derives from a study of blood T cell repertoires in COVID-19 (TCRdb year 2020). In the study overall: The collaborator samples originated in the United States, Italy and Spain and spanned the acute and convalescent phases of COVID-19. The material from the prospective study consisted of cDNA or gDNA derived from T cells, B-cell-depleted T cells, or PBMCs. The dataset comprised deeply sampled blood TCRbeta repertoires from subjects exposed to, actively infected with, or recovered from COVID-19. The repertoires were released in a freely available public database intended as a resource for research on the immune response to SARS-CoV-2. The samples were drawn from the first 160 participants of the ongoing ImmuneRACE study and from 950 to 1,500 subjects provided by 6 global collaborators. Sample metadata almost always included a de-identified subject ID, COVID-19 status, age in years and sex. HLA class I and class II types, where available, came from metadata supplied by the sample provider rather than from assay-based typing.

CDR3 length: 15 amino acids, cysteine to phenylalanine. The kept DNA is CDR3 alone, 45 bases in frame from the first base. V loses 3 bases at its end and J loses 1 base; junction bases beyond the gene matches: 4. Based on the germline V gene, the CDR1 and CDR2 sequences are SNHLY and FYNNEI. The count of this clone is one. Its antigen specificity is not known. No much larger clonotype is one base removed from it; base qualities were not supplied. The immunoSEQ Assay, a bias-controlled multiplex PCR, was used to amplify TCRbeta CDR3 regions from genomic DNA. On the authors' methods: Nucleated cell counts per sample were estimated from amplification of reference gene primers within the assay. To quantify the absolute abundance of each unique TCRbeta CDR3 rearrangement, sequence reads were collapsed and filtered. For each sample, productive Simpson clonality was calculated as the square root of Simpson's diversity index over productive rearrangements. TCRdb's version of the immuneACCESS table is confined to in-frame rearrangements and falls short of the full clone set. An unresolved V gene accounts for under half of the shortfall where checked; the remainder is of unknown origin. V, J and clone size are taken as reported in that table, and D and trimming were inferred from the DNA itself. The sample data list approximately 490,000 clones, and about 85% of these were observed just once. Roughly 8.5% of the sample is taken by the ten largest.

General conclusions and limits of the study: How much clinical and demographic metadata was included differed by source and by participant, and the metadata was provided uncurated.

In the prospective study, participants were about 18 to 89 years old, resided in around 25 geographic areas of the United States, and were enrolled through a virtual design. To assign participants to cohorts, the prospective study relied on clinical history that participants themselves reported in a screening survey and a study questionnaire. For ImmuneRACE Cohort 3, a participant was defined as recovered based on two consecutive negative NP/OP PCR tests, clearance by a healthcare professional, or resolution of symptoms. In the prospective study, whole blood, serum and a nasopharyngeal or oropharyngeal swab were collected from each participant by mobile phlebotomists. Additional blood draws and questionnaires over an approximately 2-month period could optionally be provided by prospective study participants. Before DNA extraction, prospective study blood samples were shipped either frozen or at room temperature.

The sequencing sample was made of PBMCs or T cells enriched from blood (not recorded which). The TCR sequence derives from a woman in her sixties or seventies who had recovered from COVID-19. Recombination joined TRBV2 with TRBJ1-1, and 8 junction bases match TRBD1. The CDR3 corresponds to CASSDSGGPNTEAFF. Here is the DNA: TGTGCCAGCAGTGACTCAGGGGGCCCGAACACTGAAGCTTTCTTT.